The 12 T cell receptor beta chains below were found in one sample sequenced in a study of identifying expanded T cells in peripheral blood. Profiling relied on immunoSEQ multiplex PCR, and the TCRdb table lists in-frame clones only, not all of them. The data show approximately 140,000 clones, 70% to 90% seen once. The sample comprised blood. These receptors were obtained from a person aged 18 to 70 in good health.

This sequence joins TRBV4-2 and TRBJ2-5; 9 bases are shared with TRBD1. This CDR3 is 15 amino acids long. V shed 1 base, J shed 5 bases, and the junction held 5 bases outside the gene matches. Germline V gene data show CDR1 as LGHNA and CDR2 as YNFKEQ. CDR3 sequence (DNA): TGTGCCAGCAGCCAAGGACAGGGGGTGGGCGAGACCCAGTACTTC. Its protein is CASSQGQGVGETQYF.

This chain connects TRBV25-1 to TRBJ2-1, with D possibly being TRBD1 or TRBD2 (6 bases each). The CDR3 has 13 residues. V was cut by 8 bases and J by 4 bases, with 12 bases left in between. Germline CDR1 MGHDK, CDR2 SYGVNS. The CDR3 loop is CASSRGGYNEQFF. Written as DNA, the CDR3 is TGTGCCAGCTCCAGGGGAGGTTACAATGAGCAGTTCTTC.

V gene TRBV27 combines with J gene TRBJ2-1; D is ambiguous. V was pared by 2 bases and J by 5 bases, with 4 bases between. The CDR3 has 12 residues. The V gene's germline CDR1 is MNHEY and CDR2 SMNVEV (reference sequence). CDR3: CASSLDDNEQFF. CDR3 bases: TGTGCCAGCAGTTTAGACGACAATGAGCAGTTCTTC.

This chain links TRBV11-3 with TRBJ2-3, with 12 bases that match TRBD1. CDR3 length: 15 residues. Unmatched junction bases numbered 2, after V lost 1 base and J lost 6 bases. Per germline, CDR1 SGHNT and CDR2 YENEEA. The CDR3 DNA sequence: TGTGCCAGCAGCTTAGGGGGGACAGGGGGCGATACGCAGTATTTT. It codes for CASSLGGTGGDTQYF.

The V and J genes are TRBV4-1 and TRBJ2-6, with D possibly TRBD1 on 6 matching bases. The V gene lost 0 bases and the J gene lost 1 base, with 10 bases spanning the gap. CDR1 is MGHRA, CDR2 YSYEKL, per germline. The CDR3 totals 17 residues. This chain's CDR3 is CASSQDHQGSGANVLTF. The CDR3 nucleotides are TGCGCCAGCAGCCAAGATCACCAGGGGTCTGGGGCCAACGTCCTGACTTTC.

The chain links TRBV6-1 to TRBJ2-5, with 9 positions matching TRBD2. The CDR3 is made up of 15 amino acids. Germline V gene lookup returns CDR1 MNHNS and CDR2 SASEGT. V lost 6 bases and J lost 5; bases outside the gene matches: 10. The CDR3 is CASRGIAGVWETQYF. The DNA of the CDR3 is TGTGCCAGCAGAGGAATAGCGGGAGTATGGGAGACCCAGTACTTC.

The chain couples TRBV10-3 to TRBJ2-7; either TRBD1 or TRBD2 may fit D (5 bases each). CDR3 length: 14 amino acids. The V gene lost 6 bases and the J gene lost 2 bases, with 14 bases spanning the gap. Germline V gene data show CDR1 as ENHRY and CDR2 as SYGVKD. As DNA, the CDR3 is TGTGCCATCAGGGCCTCCGGGGCAGCCTACGAGCAGTACTTC. Residues: CAIRASGAAYEQYF.

V and J are TRBV5-1 and TRBJ1-3; weak D call: TRBD1 (6 bases). Trimming pared 4 bases from V and 8 bases from J, leaving 16 bases between. CDR3 length: 14 amino acids. Germline CDR1 reads SGHRS; CDR2 reads YFSETQ. The CDR3 protein is CASSRTDGGYTIYF. The CDR3 nucleotides are TGCGCCAGCAGCCGAACGGACGGGGGCTACACCATATATTTT.

The rearrangement links TRBV19 to TRBJ1-2; D might be TRBD1 (6 bases). The CDR3 extends over 12 amino acids. The germline gives CDR1 LNHDA, CDR2 SQIVND (reference sequence). Trimming took 4 bases from V and 6 from J, leaving 9 bases between them. The CDR3 DNA is TGTGCCAGTAGTAAACACAGGGATGGCTACACCTTC. It codes for CASSKHRDGYTF.

This clone was seen just once. V usage is TRBV5-8 and J usage is TRBJ1-5; 8 bases fit TRBD1. Germline V gene lookup returns CDR1 SGHTS and CDR2 YDEGEE. This CDR3 comprises 15 residues. V dropped 4 bases and J dropped 7; count of bases not matched to a gene: 10. CDR3 DNA sequence: TGTGCCAGCAGCGCAGGACAGGGCCGGGGACAGCCCCAGCATTTT. Protein product: CASSAGQGRGQPQHF.

The chain joins TRBV11-2 to TRBJ2-3; TRBD2 aligns across 8 bases. V trimming: 1 base; J trimming: 1 base; junction bases outside the gene matches: 1. This CDR3 has 15 amino acids. Germline V CDR1 and CDR2: SGHAT, FQNNGV. CDR3 sequence: CASSLAGGGTDTQYF. In nucleotides, the CDR3 is TGTGCCAGCAGCTTAGCGGGGGGGGGCACAGATACGCAGTATTTT.

This clone was counted a few times. The chain employs TRBV4-1 and TRBJ1-1; no firm D call. Germline V gene lookup returns CDR1 MGHRA and CDR2 YSYEKL. This CDR3 has 13 amino acids. Trimming left V 1 base short and J 4 bases short, with 7 bases between. The CDR3 DNA is TGCGCCAGCAGCCAAGGGATTTCCACTGAAGCTTTCTTT. This translates into CASSQGISTEAFF.